These 5 T cell receptor beta chains were sequenced from one sample in a study of radiation and T cells in renal cell carcinoma. Here immunoSEQ multiplex PCR was the method, and the copy in TCRdb shows in-frame clones only, minus some. The profile shows around 130,000 clones, approximately 90% of them singletons. Indicated time point: blood 2 weeks post-SBRT. Documented treatment: 15 Gy SBRT to primary tumor, nephrectomy 4 weeks later. The starting material was blood, obtained from a patient whose treatment included radiotherapy and nephrectomy. These receptors all come from a woman between 65 and 79 years old with renal cell carcinoma.

The CDR3: CASSSADRFRYGYTF. The CDR3, as DNA: TGTGCCAGCAGTTCCGCGGACAGGTTTCGCTATGGCTACACCTTC. The V and J genes are TRBV6-5 and TRBJ1-2; TRBD1 matches at 7 bases. V lost 4 bases, J lost 4 bases, and 9 bases stayed unmatched. In germline, CDR1 is MNHEY, CDR2 SVGAGI. This CDR3 is 15 amino acids long.

The chain couples TRBV28 to TRBJ1-5, with a possible D match to TRBD1 (5 bases). V was shortened by 3 bases and J by 1 base, with 7 bases between the two germline ends. From germline, CDR1 is MDHEN and CDR2 SYDVKM. The CDR3 is 14 amino acids. The CDR3 here is CASSFWGSNQPQHF. For the CDR3, the DNA is TGTGCCAGCAGTTTCTGGGGCAGCAATCAGCCCCAGCATTTT.

This clone appeared once. This sequence joins TRBV4-1 and TRBJ1-3, with D possibly TRBD1 on 5 matching bases. This CDR3 comprises 15 residues. Germline CDR1 and CDR2: MGHRA and YSYEKL. Trimming left V 4 bases short and J 2 bases short, with 12 bases between. The DNA for the CDR3 is TGCGCCAGCAGCCGCCCCGGGACGCCTGGAAACACCATATATTTT. Translation gives CASSRPGTPGNTIYF.

The chain is built from TRBV7-8 and TRBJ1-3; the match to TRBD1 covers 8 bases. The CDR3 consists of 16 residues. The germline CDR1 and CDR2 sequences are SGHVS and FQNEAQ. The trim removed 6 bases at V and 1 base at J, leaving 8 bases unmatched. This CDR3 is CASSSRTGRSGNTIYF. DNA of the CDR3: TGTGCCAGCAGTTCTAGGACAGGGAGATCTGGAAACACCATATATTTT.

The V and J genes are TRBV10-2 and TRBJ1-4; D may be TRBD1 (5 bases). Trimming shortened V by 6 bases and J by 8 bases, and 19 bases separated the two germline ends. Looked up from germline, CDR1 is WSHSY and CDR2 is SAAADI. The CDR3 contains 15 residues. The CDR3 sequence: CASRDAQGLLEKLFF. CDR3 DNA sequence: TGCGCCAGCAGGGACGCCCAGGGACTTTTAGAAAAACTGTTTTTT.